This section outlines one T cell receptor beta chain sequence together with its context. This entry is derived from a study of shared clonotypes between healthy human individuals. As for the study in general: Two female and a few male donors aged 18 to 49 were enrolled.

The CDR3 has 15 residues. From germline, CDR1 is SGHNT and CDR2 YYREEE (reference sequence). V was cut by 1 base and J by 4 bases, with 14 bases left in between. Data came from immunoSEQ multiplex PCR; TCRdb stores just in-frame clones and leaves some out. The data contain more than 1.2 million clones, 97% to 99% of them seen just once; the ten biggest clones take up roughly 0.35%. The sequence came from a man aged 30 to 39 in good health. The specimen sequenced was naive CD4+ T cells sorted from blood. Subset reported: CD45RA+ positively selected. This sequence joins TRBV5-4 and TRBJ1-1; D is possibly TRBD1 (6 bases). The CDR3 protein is CASSLLVGASTEAFF. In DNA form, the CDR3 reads TGTGCCAGCAGCTTGTTGGTGGGGGCGAGCACTGAAGCTTTCTTT.